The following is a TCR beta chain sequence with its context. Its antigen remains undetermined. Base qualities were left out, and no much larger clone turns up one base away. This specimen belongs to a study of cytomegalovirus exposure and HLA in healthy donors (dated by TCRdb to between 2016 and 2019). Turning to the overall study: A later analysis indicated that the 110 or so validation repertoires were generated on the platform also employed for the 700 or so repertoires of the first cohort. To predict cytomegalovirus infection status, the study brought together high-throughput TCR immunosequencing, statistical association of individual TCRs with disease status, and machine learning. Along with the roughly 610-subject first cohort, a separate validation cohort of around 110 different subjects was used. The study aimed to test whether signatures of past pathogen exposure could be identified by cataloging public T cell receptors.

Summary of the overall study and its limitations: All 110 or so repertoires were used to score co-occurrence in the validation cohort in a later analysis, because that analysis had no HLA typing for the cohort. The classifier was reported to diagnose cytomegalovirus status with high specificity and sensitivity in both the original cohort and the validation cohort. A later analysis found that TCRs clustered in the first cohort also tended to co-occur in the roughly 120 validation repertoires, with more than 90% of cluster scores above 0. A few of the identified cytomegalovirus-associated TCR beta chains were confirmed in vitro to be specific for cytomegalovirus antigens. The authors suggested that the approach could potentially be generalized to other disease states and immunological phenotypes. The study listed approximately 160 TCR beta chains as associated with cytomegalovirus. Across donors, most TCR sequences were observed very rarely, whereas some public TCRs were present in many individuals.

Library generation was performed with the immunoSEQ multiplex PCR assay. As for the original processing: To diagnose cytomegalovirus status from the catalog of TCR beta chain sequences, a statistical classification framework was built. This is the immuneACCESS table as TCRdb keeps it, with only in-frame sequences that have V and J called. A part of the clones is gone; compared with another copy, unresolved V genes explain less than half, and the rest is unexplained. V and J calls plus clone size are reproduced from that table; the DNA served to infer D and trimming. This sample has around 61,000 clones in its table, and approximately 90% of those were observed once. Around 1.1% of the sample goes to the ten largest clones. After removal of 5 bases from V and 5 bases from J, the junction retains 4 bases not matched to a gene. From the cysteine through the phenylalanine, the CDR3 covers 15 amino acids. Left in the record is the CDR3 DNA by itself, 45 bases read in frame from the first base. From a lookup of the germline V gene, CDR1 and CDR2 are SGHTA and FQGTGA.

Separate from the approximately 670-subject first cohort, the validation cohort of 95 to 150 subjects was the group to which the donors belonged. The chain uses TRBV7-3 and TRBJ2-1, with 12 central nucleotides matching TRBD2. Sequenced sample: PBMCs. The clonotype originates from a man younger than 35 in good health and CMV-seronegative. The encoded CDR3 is CASSQLAGGHNEQFF. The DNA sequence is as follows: TGTGCCAGCAGCCAACTAGCGGGAGGCCACAATGAGCAGTTCTTC.